This entry describes one T cell receptor (beta chain). In its sample, this clonotype was seen many times. Its binding antigen is unknown. Base qualities are missing; no much larger clone stands one base away. These data come from a study of regulatory T cells in long-lasting Graves disease (dated by TCRdb to the early 2020s). At the level of the whole study: In the newly diagnosed Graves' disease group, patients had been taking antithyroid drugs for less than 3 months. This study used TCR sequencing and RNA sequencing of peripheral blood to compare persistent Graves' disease patients against newly diagnosed Graves' disease patients. A total of 33 samples were covered by TCR sequencing, comprising some 13 persistent and about 20 newly diagnosed Graves' disease patients. The study was registered as a clinical trial and conducted in China. Beyond this particular receptor, the publication reports: Persistent Graves' disease patients showed lower TCR Shannon entropy and fewer highly expanded clones than newly diagnosed patients, suggesting clonal expansion. Preferential use of TRBV28, TRBJ1-2 and TRBJ2-5 was observed in persistent disease, whereas TRBV20-1 and TRBJ2-1 were favored in newly diagnosed disease. As a limitation, the authors acknowledged that the small sample size may reduce accuracy. Persistent patients shared more public clonotypes among themselves (around 2,500) than newly diagnosed patients did (more than 950). Sequencing and analysis were restricted to the TCR beta chain. Because the primary lesion, thyroid tissue, could not be accessed, the study looked at peripheral blood alone.

Library creation used multiplex PCR. TCRdb records Illumina HiSeq 4000 as the sequencer. To build TCR beta libraries, CDR3 regions were amplified by Arm-PCR using iRepertoire HTBI primers. Gel purification was performed on PCR products prior to sequencing. The authors' pipeline ran thus. Gene usage analysis of CDR3 amino acid clonotypes used the roughly 60 TRBV and 11 to 15 TRBJ segments found across samples. COPE and FqMerger were used to merge filtered high-quality paired reads into contigs. BLAST was used to align contigs to IMGT TRBV, TRBD and TRBJ reference genes, with CDR3 defined following IMGT. Highly expanded clones were defined as clonotypes with a frequency above 0.1%. Shannon entropy served as the measure of repertoire diversity, while the Gini coefficient captured V-J evenness. A clonotype was considered public if more than one individual shared it. TCRdb applied fastp at Q25 and MiXCR to the public reads, then kept only in-frame beta chains. Rows with a matching CDR3 protein are joined into one entry that keeps the most common DNA and genes. These V and J calls rely on TCRdb rather than the paper's analysis. This sample has hundreds of thousands of distinct CDR3 sequences in its table, and 18% of those were observed once. The leading ten clones occupy less than 45% of the sample.

The junction shows trimming of 4 bases on V and 11 bases on J, and the gene matches do not reach 9 bases of it. The CDR3 measures 14 amino acids from cysteine to phenylalanine. Just the 42-base CDR3 DNA is kept, in frame starting at base 1. The germline V gene gives CDR1 as MDHEN and CDR2 as SYDVKM. The time point tag for this specimen amounts to: newly diagnosed GD, antithyroid drugs for less than 3 months. For both TCR sequencing and RNA sequencing, RNA was extracted from PBMCs using TRIzol. The diagnosis of Graves' disease followed American Thyroid Association guidelines. Patients for the study were recruited at an endocrinology department in Xi'an, China. Each patient gave around 9 milliliters of peripheral blood, collected in an EDTA anticoagulant tube. Ficoll Paque Plus density gradient separation was used to isolate PBMCs, and no additional T cell sorting was done. An Agilent 2100 Bioanalyzer and agarose gel were used to assess RNA quality, and a NanoDrop 2000 was used to measure RNA concentration.

This clonotype was sampled from a female donor with Graves disease. Here the chain combines TRBV28 and TRBJ2-1, with 9 bases matching TRBD1. Sample: peripheral blood mononuclear cells (PBMCs), taken at new diagnosis, from a patient treated with antithyroid drugs. The CDR3 protein is CASSSRTGEGKQFF. In nucleotide form, the sequence is TGTGCCAGCAGTTCTCGGACAGGGGAGGGGAAGCAGTTCTTC.